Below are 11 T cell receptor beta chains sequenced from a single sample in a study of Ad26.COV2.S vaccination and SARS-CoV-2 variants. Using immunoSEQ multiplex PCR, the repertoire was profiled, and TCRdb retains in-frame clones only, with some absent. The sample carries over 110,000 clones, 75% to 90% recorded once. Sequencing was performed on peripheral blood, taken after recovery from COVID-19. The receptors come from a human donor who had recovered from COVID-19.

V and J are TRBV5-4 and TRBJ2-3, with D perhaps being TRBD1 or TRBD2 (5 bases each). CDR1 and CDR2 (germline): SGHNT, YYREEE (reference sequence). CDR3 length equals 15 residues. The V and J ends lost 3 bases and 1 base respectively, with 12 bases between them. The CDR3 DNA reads TGTGCCAGCAGCTCTCCGGGACCCGGCACAGATACGCAGTATTTT. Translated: CASSSPGPGTDTQYF.

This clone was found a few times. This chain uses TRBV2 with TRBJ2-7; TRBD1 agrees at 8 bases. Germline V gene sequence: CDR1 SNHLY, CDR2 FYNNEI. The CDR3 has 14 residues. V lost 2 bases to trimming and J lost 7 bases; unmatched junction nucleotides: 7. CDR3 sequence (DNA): TGTGCCAGCAGTGAACGTCGAACAGGGGGTGAGCAGTACTTC. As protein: CASSERRTGGEQYF.

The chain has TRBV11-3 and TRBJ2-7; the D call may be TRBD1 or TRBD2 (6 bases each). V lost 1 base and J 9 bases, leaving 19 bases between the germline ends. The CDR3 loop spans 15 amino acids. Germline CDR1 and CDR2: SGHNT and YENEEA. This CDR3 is CASSLGDTPMGGQYF. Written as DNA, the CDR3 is TGTGCCAGCAGCTTAGGGGACACCCCCATGGGGGGGCAGTACTTC.

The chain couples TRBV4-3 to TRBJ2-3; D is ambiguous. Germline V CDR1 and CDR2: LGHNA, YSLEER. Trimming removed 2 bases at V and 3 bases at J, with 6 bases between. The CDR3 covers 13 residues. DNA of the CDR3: TGCGCCAGCAGCCAATTACAGACAGATACGCAGTATTTT. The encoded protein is CASSQLQTDTQYF.

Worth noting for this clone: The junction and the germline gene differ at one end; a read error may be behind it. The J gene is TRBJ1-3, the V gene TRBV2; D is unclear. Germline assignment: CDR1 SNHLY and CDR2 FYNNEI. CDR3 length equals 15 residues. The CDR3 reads CASSEDGSSGNTIYF. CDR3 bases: TGTGCCAGCAGCGAAGATGGCAGCTCTGGAAACACCATATATTTT.

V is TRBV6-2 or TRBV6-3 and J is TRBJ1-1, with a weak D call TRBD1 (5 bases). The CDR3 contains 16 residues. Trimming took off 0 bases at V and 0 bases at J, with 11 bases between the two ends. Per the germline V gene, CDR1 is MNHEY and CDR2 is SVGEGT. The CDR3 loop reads CASSYSRGLMNTEAFF. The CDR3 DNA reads TGTGCCAGCAGTTACTCGAGGGGTTTAATGAACACTGAAGCTTTCTTT.

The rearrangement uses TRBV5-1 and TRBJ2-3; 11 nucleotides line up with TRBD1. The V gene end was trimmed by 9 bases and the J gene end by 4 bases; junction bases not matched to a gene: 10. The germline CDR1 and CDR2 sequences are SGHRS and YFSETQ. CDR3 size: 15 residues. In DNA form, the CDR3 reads TGCGCCACCTCTTTGGACAGGGGGCTGGCAGATACGCAGTATTTT. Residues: CATSLDRGLADTQYF.

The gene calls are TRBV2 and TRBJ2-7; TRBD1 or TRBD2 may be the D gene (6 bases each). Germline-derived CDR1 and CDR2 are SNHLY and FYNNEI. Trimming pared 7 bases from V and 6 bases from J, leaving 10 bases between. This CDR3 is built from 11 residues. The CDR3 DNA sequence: TGTGCCAGCAAGGGGGGAGGCGAGCAGTACTTC. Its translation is CASKGGGEQYF. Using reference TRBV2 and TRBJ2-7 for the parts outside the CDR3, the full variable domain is EPEVTQTPSHQVTQMGQEVILRCVPISNHLYFYWYRQILGQKVEFLVSFYNNEISEKSEIFDDQFSVERPDGSNFTLKIRSTKLEDSAMYFCASKGGGEQYFGPGTRLTVT.

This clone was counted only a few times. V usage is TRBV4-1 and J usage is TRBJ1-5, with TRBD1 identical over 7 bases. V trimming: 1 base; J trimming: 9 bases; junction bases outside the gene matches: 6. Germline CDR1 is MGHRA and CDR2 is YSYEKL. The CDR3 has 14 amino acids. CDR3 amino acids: CASSQATGMGPQHF. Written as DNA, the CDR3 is TGCGCCAGCAGCCAAGCGACAGGGATGGGGCCCCAGCATTTT.

Here the CDR3 DNA reads TGTGCCAGCAGCTTAGATACCCACTCCTACAATGAGCAGTTCTTC. Its protein product is CASSLDTHSYNEQFF. The chain uses TRBV7-2 and TRBJ2-1, with unresolved D. Trimming cost V 1 base and J 0 bases, with 7 bases left between them. This CDR3 contains 15 residues. Germline V lookup: CDR1 SGHTA, CDR2 FQGNSA.

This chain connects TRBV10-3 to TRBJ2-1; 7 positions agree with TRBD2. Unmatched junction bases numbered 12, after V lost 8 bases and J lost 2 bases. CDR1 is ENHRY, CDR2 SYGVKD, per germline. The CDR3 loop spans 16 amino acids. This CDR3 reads CAISLPGAGAYNEQFF. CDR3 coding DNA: TGTGCCATCTCCCTCCCCGGGGCGGGGGCCTACAATGAGCAGTTCTTC.